This T cell receptor beta chain emerged from a study of T cell responses to AZD1222 COVID-19 vaccine. Study observations and caveats: Repertoire sampling was restricted to post-peak T cell response timepoints.

In this sample, this clone turned up once. What it binds is unknown. This table comes from immunoSEQ multiplex PCR, and its TCRdb copy is limited to in-frame clones, with some not included. The sample has 150,000 to 200,000 clones; 92% are singletons. Second-dose intervals of approximately 4 or approximately 12 weeks were pooled. The starting material was peripheral blood, obtained 28 days after the second AZD1222 dose. This TCR derives from an adult who received the AZD1222 COVID-19 vaccine.

The CDR3: CASRRDHTEAFF. For the CDR3, the DNA is TGTGCCAGTCGAAGGGACCACACTGAAGCTTTCTTT. J is TRBJ1-1 and V is TRBV7-9, with D perhaps TRBD1 (5 bases). CDR3 size: 12 residues. Germline CDR1 SEHNR, CDR2 FQNEAQ (reference sequence). V lost 9 bases and J 3 bases, leaving 11 bases between the germline ends.